This TCR beta chain was captured by sequencing in a study of CXCR3-negative and CXCR3-positive naive CD8 T cells. As concerns this clonotype: Its antigen is currently unknown.

Through 5' RACE with UMI labels, the TRB cDNA libraries were prepared. Reanalyzing the 5' RACE reads, TCRdb keeps one entry per CDR3 protein, without DNA. The repertoire table contains 65,000 to 90,000 distinct CDR3 sequences. Those CD8+ T cells considered naive were CD45RO-CCR7+CD27+CD95-. The length of the CDR3 is 11 residues. In germline, CDR1 is MGHDK, CDR2 SYGVNS. Study conclusions and caveats: Comparison of naive cells showed more hydrophobic TRB CDR3s in CXCR3-positive than in CXCR3-negative naive cells.

This rearrangement joins TRBV25-1 to TRBJ1-2; TCRdb selects TRBD1, and the lack of DNA leaves this call unchecked. The TCR comes from a human donor in good health. Some clones in this sample may be carry-over from other donors' samples. Sequenced material: naive CXCR3+ CD8+ T cells from blood. Subset: CD45RO-CCR7+CD27+CD95- naive CD8+ T cells expressing CXCR3 (TNR3+). The CDR3 loop reads CASRLGDGYTF.